Listed below are T cell receptor beta chains from one sample, sequenced in a study of blood T cells in healthy people across ages. TCRdb re-analysed the 5' RACE reads in MiXCR, keeping a single row per CDR3 protein. The table records 750,000 to 950,000 distinct CDR3 sequences, roughly 29% of them present only once. The data were also submitted as part of a second study, on T cells of mothers and their children.

Sequencing input: blood. The receptors stem from a woman in her thirties or forties in good health. The conserved cysteine and the conserved F or W are not part of the CDR3 here. Each record gives: J gene, V gene, D gene, CDR3 protein. A D gene is named only where the DNA matches it firmly.

J gene: TRBJ2-5
V gene: TRBV12-3/TRBV12-4
D gene: .
CDR3 protein: ASSRWAGERETQY

J gene: TRBJ2-2
V gene: TRBV7-3
D gene: .
CDR3 protein: ASSLQSWDNANTGELF

J gene: TRBJ1-2
V gene: TRBV7-2
D gene: .
CDR3 protein: ASSPRTTAERGYT

J gene: TRBJ2-7
V gene: TRBV11-2
D gene: .
CDR3 protein: ASSFGTLNSYEQY

J gene: TRBJ2-3
V gene: TRBV9
D gene: TRBD2
CDR3 protein: ASSVFGGGYTDTQY

J gene: TRBJ2-3
V gene: TRBV9
D gene: .
CDR3 protein: ASSGRSLTDTQY

J gene: TRBJ2-3
V gene: TRBV7-8
D gene: .
CDR3 protein: ASSFPLGDTQY

J gene: TRBJ2-7
V gene: TRBV5-6
D gene: .
CDR3 protein: ASSLGLRGQY

J gene: TRBJ2-7
V gene: TRBV7-9
D gene: .
CDR3 protein: ASSLGSGYYSYEQY

J gene: TRBJ1-5
V gene: TRBV20-1
D gene: TRBD1
CDR3 protein: SASSGTGGQPQH

J gene: TRBJ1-1
V gene: TRBV29-1
D gene: .
CDR3 protein: SVVGTEAF

J gene: TRBJ1-1
V gene: TRBV5-1
D gene: .
CDR3 protein: AGSRTGQNTEAF

J gene: TRBJ2-7
V gene: TRBV15
D gene: .
CDR3 protein: ATSESARGISSYEQY

J gene: TRBJ2-1
V gene: TRBV19
D gene: .
CDR3 protein: ASSPNRGGRFDEQF

J gene: TRBJ2-1
V gene: TRBV6-5
D gene: TRBD1
CDR3 protein: ASSYSRGLSYNEQF

J gene: TRBJ1-2
V gene: TRBV20-1
D gene: .
CDR3 protein: SARWGGFTYGYT

J gene: TRBJ1-4
V gene: TRBV5-1
D gene: .
CDR3 protein: ASSFNRANEKLF

J gene: TRBJ2-3
V gene: TRBV20-1
D gene: TRBD2
CDR3 protein: SARGIAGVGDTQY

J gene: TRBJ2-3
V gene: TRBV20-1
D gene: TRBD2
CDR3 protein: SATGGGALDTQY

J gene: TRBJ2-3
V gene: TRBV20-1
D gene: .
CDR3 protein: SARVRLGGTDTQY

J gene: TRBJ1-5
V gene: TRBV4-1
D gene: .
CDR3 protein: ASSQDETLRSNQPQH

J gene: TRBJ1-5
V gene: TRBV5-6
D gene: .
CDR3 protein: ASSYRGTSGNQPQH

J gene: TRBJ1-2
V gene: TRBV28
D gene: .
CDR3 protein: ASSVGRTNYGYT

J gene: TRBJ1-2
V gene: TRBV29-1
D gene: .
CDR3 protein: SALENDGYT

J gene: TRBJ2-1
V gene: TRBV6-2/TRBV6-3
D gene: .
CDR3 protein: ASSYARGGPENEQF

J gene: TRBJ2-4
V gene: TRBV7-8
D gene: TRBD1
CDR3 protein: ASSKRQGAGYNEQY

J gene: TRBJ2-1
V gene: TRBV7-3
D gene: .
CDR3 protein: ASSLTPTGTTEQF

J gene: TRBJ2-1
V gene: TRBV28
D gene: TRBD2
CDR3 protein: ASRSSSGENNEQF

J gene: TRBJ1-6
V gene: TRBV7-2
D gene: .
CDR3 protein: ASSLDPGYSPLH

J gene: TRBJ2-5
V gene: TRBV6-6
D gene: .
CDR3 protein: ASSFYPQETQY

J gene: TRBJ2-7
V gene: TRBV5-1
D gene: TRBD1
CDR3 protein: ASSSTPGQGSEQY

J gene: TRBJ2-5
V gene: TRBV5-6
D gene: TRBD1
CDR3 protein: ASSLASTGGSETQY

J gene: TRBJ1-1
V gene: TRBV19
D gene: .
CDR3 protein: ASSMDRQAKAF

J gene: TRBJ1-1
V gene: TRBV20-1
D gene: TRBD1
CDR3 protein: SARDTYRGNTEAF

J gene: TRBJ1-1
V gene: TRBV29-1
D gene: TRBD1
CDR3 protein: SARAQGTGTGGAGPEAF

J gene: TRBJ1-5
V gene: TRBV18
D gene: TRBD1
CDR3 protein: ASSATGRNQPQH

J gene: TRBJ2-7
V gene: TRBV7-2
D gene: TRBD1
CDR3 protein: ASSSRTGPTYEQY

J gene: TRBJ2-7
V gene: TRBV5-1
D gene: .
CDR3 protein: ASSLEAGSDEQY

J gene: TRBJ2-7
V gene: TRBV12-3/TRBV12-4
D gene: .
CDR3 protein: ASSQDSRKQY

J gene: TRBJ2-6
V gene: TRBV27
D gene: TRBD1
CDR3 protein: ASSLGQGPSGANVLT

J gene: TRBJ2-3
V gene: TRBV18
D gene: .
CDR3 protein: ASSQSDPPGDTQY

J gene: TRBJ2-3
V gene: TRBV7-3
D gene: .
CDR3 protein: ASSPNGGTDTQY

J gene: TRBJ2-3
V gene: TRBV20-1
D gene: .
CDR3 protein: SVGSGSDTQY

J gene: TRBJ2-5
V gene: TRBV18
D gene: .
CDR3 protein: ASSPPRTIKQETQY

J gene: TRBJ1-2
V gene: TRBV3-1
D gene: .
CDR3 protein: ASSYNRNNYGYT

J gene: TRBJ1-6
V gene: TRBV11-2
D gene: .
CDR3 protein: ASSLEVRRKNSPLH

J gene: TRBJ1-2
V gene: TRBV29-1
D gene: .
CDR3 protein: SVDPRTDNYGYT

J gene: TRBJ2-3
V gene: TRBV27
D gene: TRBD2
CDR3 protein: ASSLGGAGGQDTQY

J gene: TRBJ1-2
V gene: TRBV7-9
D gene: .
CDR3 protein: ASSVIMGGYT

J gene: TRBJ1-1
V gene: TRBV7-2
D gene: .
CDR3 protein: ASSVGSLMNTEAF

J gene: TRBJ1-5
V gene: TRBV4-1
D gene: .
CDR3 protein: ASSHPTGDQPQH

J gene: TRBJ2-5
V gene: TRBV12-3/TRBV12-4
D gene: TRBD2
CDR3 protein: ASSLGLAGSQETQY

J gene: TRBJ1-2
V gene: TRBV4-1
D gene: .
CDR3 protein: ASVPGPRNYGYT

J gene: TRBJ1-1
V gene: TRBV7-2
D gene: .
CDR3 protein: ASSLPAVHGEAF

J gene: TRBJ1-4
V gene: TRBV2
D gene: .
CDR3 protein: ASSRRTALYEKLF

J gene: TRBJ2-1
V gene: TRBV12-5
D gene: TRBD1
CDR3 protein: ASGLVVYRGDRNEQF

J gene: TRBJ2-1
V gene: TRBV5-6
D gene: TRBD2
CDR3 protein: ASSLLAGGHYNEQF

J gene: TRBJ2-3
V gene: TRBV28
D gene: .
CDR3 protein: ASRRDGAISTDTQY

J gene: TRBJ1-5
V gene: TRBV7-9
D gene: .
CDR3 protein: ASSLPGSSNQPQH